This TCR beta chain was profiled in a study of T cells in localized non-small cell lung cancer. This CDR3 contains 12 residues. Per the germline V gene, CDR1 is SQVTM and CDR2 is ANQGSEA. Trimming removed 7 bases at V and 2 bases at J, with 11 bases between. Some clones are missing from TCRdb's copy, which holds only in-frame ones; the method was immunoSEQ multiplex PCR. The sample carries roughly 77,000 clones, roughly 91% recorded once. The sequence derives from a woman aged 35 to 75 with stage I squamous cell lung carcinoma. The sample was peripheral blood, taken before any cancer treatment. The V call is TRBV29-1, the J call TRBJ2-5; D not certain. The CDR3 region has the DNA TGCAGCGCACTTTTAACTCAAGAGACCCAGTACTTC. Its protein product is CSALLTQETQYF.